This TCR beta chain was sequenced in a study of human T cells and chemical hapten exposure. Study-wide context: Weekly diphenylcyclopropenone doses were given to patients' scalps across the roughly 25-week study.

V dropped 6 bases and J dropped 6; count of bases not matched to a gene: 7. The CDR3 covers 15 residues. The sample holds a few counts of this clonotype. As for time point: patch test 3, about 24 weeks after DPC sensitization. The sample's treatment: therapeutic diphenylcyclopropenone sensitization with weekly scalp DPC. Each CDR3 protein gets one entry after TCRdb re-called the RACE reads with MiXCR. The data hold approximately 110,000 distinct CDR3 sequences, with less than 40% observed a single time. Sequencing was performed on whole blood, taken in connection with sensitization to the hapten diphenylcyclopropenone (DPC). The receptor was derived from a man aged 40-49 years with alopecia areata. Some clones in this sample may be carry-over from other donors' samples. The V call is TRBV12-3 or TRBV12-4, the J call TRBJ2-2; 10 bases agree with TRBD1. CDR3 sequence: CASRTGTGVAGELFF. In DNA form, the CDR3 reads TGTGCCAGCAGAACCGGGACAGGGGTAGCCGGGGAGCTGTTTTTT.